Presented here are 28 T cell receptor beta chains from one specimen sequenced in a study of untreated major depressive disorder. Here immunoSEQ multiplex PCR was the method, and the copy in TCRdb shows in-frame clones only, minus some. The sample consists of approximately 20,000 clones, roughly 84% of them appearing once. Sequencing used CD4+ T cells from PBMCs. These receptors all stem from a woman under 40 in good health.

V and J are TRBV19 and TRBJ1-5, with a possible D match to TRBD1 (5 bases). The CDR3 loop spans 14 amino acids. Germline V gene data show CDR1 as LNHDA and CDR2 as SQIVND (reference sequence). Trimming took off 3 bases at V and 3 bases at J, with 9 bases between the two ends. The DNA of the CDR3 is TGTGCCAGTAGTATGGGACGGAACAATCAGCCCCAGCATTTT. Protein product: CASSMGRNNQPQHF.

V is TRBV5-1 and J is TRBJ2-7, with TRBD1 identical over 10 bases. CDR3 length equals 15 residues. The germline V gene encodes CDR1 SGHRS and CDR2 YFSETQ. The V and J ends lost 5 bases and 2 bases, in that order; junction bases with no gene match: 7. The CDR3: CASSSDRGPAYEQYF. As DNA, the CDR3 is TGCGCCAGCAGTTCCGACAGGGGGCCTGCCTACGAGCAGTACTTC.

The rearrangement joins TRBV5-1 to TRBJ2-3, with a possible D match to TRBD2 (7 bases). The CDR3 loop spans 14 amino acids. V was clipped by 0 bases and J by 6 bases, with 11 bases between them. Looked up from germline, CDR1 is SGHRS and CDR2 is YFSETQ. The CDR3 protein is CASSLVGGRDTQYF. CDR3 DNA: TGCGCCAGCAGCTTGGTCGGGGGGCGGGATACGCAGTATTTT.

The chain joins TRBV6-1 to TRBJ2-7; the D is unclear. Trimming removed 1 base at V and 2 bases at J, with 6 bases between. Per germline, CDR1 MNHNS and CDR2 SASEGT. The CDR3 length is 13 residues. The CDR3 DNA reads as TGTGCCAGCAGTGAAGGGCAGACCTACGAGCAGTACTTC. Its translation is CASSEGQTYEQYF.

CDR3 bases: TGTGCCAGCAGTGCGGAACCCCATGAAAAACTGTTTTTT. As protein: CASSAEPHEKLFF. The rearrangement links TRBV2 to TRBJ1-4, with D hard to call. Germline CDR1 and CDR2: SNHLY and FYNNEI. The CDR3 runs 13 residues. V lost 4 bases to trimming and J lost 6 bases, with 9 bases between them.

This clone has just one count. J is TRBJ1-4 and V is TRBV18; the D gene is possibly TRBD1 (6 bases). The CDR3 contains 14 residues. The V gene's germline CDR1 is KGHSH and CDR2 LQKENI. V was trimmed by 6 bases and J by 4 bases, leaving 12 bases between them. CDR3 amino acids: CASSPQGINEKLFF. DNA for the CDR3: TGTGCCAGCTCGCCTCAGGGGATTAATGAAAAACTGTTTTTT.

The chain carries TRBV9 and TRBJ2-7; no firm D call. CDR3 size: 15 residues. Germline V lookup: CDR1 SGDLS, CDR2 YYNGEE. Trimming took 0 bases from V and 0 from J, leaving 10 bases between them. CDR3 sequence: CASSVGSSYSYEQYF. In DNA form, the CDR3 reads TGTGCCAGCAGCGTAGGGTCCAGTTACTCCTACGAGCAGTACTTC.

CDR3 residues: CATSRDGLLNYGYTF. CDR3 DNA: TGTGCCACCAGCAGAGATGGTCTGCTTAACTATGGCTACACCTTC. This chain connects TRBV15 to TRBJ1-2; D gene ambiguous. The germline V gene has CDR1 LNHNV and CDR2 YYDKDF (reference sequence). V was cut by 0 bases and J by 1 base, with 9 bases left in between. The CDR3 extends over 15 amino acids. Based on the CDR3 plus reference TRBV15 and TRBJ1-2, the full variable domain is DAMVIQNPRYQVTQFGKPVTLSCSQTLNHNVMYWYQQKSSQAPKLLFHYYDKDFNNEADTPDNFQSRRPNTSFCFLDIRSPGLGDTAMYLCATSRDGLLNYGYTFGSGTRLTVV.

This chain connects TRBV11-1 to TRBJ2-7; perhaps TRBD2 as D (5 bases). Trimming cost V 2 bases and J 7 bases, with 12 bases left between them. Germline-derived CDR1 and CDR2 are SGHAT and FQDESV (reference sequence). CDR3 length: 13 amino acids. CDR3 sequence (DNA): TGTGCCAGCAGCTTACCGGCCCGAGGGGAGCAGTACTTC. Encoded protein: CASSLPARGEQYF.

This clone was seen a handful of times. CDR3 nucleotide sequence: TGTGCCACCACCAAAGCCGGGACAAACTATGGCTACACCTTC. It is translated as CATTKAGTNYGYTF. This rearrangement joins TRBV15 to TRBJ1-2; perhaps TRBD1 as D (6 bases). This CDR3 contains 14 residues. Deletions cut 7 bases from V and 2 bases from J, with 14 bases between. The germline gives CDR1 LNHNV, CDR2 YYDKDF (reference sequence).

This chain joins TRBV28 and TRBJ2-2; 10 bases line up with TRBD2. Germline values: CDR1 MDHEN, CDR2 SYDVKM. The CDR3 is made up of 14 amino acids. V lost 7 bases and J lost 9; bases outside the gene matches: 8. The CDR3 coding sequence is TGTGCCAGCAAGGGTAGCGGGAGGATTAGGGAGCTGTTTTTT. As protein: CASKGSGRIRELFF.

The chain uses TRBV14 and TRBJ2-1; D may be TRBD2 (5 bases). Germline V gives CDR1 SGHDN, CDR2 FVKESK. V was pared by 3 bases and J by 9 bases, with 12 bases between. CDR3 length: 13 residues. Written as DNA, the CDR3 is TGTGCCAGCAGCCATGGGGAGTTCGGTGAGCAGTTCTTC. This translates into CASSHGEFGEQFF.

The chain joins TRBV7-9 to TRBJ2-1, with a possible D match to TRBD2 (5 bases). The germline CDR1 and CDR2 sequences are SEHNR and FQNEAQ (reference sequence). The germline V and J ends were trimmed by 1 base and 6 bases, with 7 bases remaining between them. The CDR3 is 13 amino acids. The DNA for the CDR3 is TGTGCCAGCAGCTTAGATGGACTCAATGAGCAGTTCTTC. Encoded protein: CASSLDGLNEQFF.

V is TRBV28 and J is TRBJ1-2; D remains unclear. V shed 3 bases and J shed 3 bases, with 2 bases lying between them. The germline V gene has CDR1 MDHEN and CDR2 SYDVKM. The CDR3 loop spans 11 amino acids. The CDR3 is CASSLDYGYTF. CDR3 sequence (DNA): TGTGCCAGCAGTTTGGACTATGGCTACACCTTC.

The chain has TRBV7-6 and TRBJ2-7; 8 positions agree with TRBD2. Germline loops: CDR1 SGHVS, CDR2 FNYEAQ. J was trimmed by 6 bases and V by 5 bases; bases with no gene match: 9. The CDR3 is 14 residues long. In DNA form, the CDR3 reads TGTGCCAGCAGCCCCGGGACTAGGGAAGGCGAGCAGTACTTC. Amino acids: CASSPGTREGEQYF.

V is TRBV28 and J is TRBJ1-1, with a weak D call TRBD1 (6 bases). The CDR3 has 14 residues. Germline CDR1 and CDR2: MDHEN and SYDVKM. Trimming shortened V by 4 bases and J by 1 base, and 10 bases separated the two germline ends. The DNA for the CDR3 is TGTGCCAGCAGTTACAGGGTAAAGAACACTGAAGCTTTCTTT. This encodes CASSYRVKNTEAFF.

This clone was counted a few times. The chain combines TRBV30 with TRBJ2-1, with a weak D call TRBD2 (6 bases). V was clipped by 4 bases and J by 10 bases, with 11 bases between them. Germline loops: CDR1 GTSNPN, CDR2 SVGIG (reference sequence). The CDR3 totals 11 residues. The CDR3 nucleotides are TGTGCCTGGACCATTGGGGGGGAGCAGTTCTTC. Amino acid sequence: CAWTIGGEQFF.

The chain links TRBV5-8 to TRBJ2-1; D possibly corresponds to TRBD2 (6 bases). From germline, CDR1 is SGHTS and CDR2 YDEGEE. V was cut by 4 bases and J by 2 bases, with 16 bases left in between. The length of the CDR3 is 16 residues. The CDR3, as DNA: TGTGCCAGCAGCCCGGATCGGGGGATGCCCTACAATGAGCAGTTCTTC. Protein: CASSPDRGMPYNEQFF.

The chain couples TRBV5-1 to TRBJ1-2; 8 bases match TRBD1. The CDR3 runs to 13 residues. V lost 4 bases to trimming and J lost 8 bases; unmatched junction nucleotides: 7. Germline V CDR1 and CDR2: SGHRS, YFSETQ. DNA for the CDR3: TGCGCCAGCAGCCAAGGACAGGGCAACGGCTACACCTTC. Translation gives CASSQGQGNGYTF.

The chain has TRBV30 and TRBJ2-3; a weak D match, TRBD1 (6 bases). V was pared by 0 bases and J by 4 bases, with 14 bases between. This CDR3 region has 15 residues. Germline V gives CDR1 GTSNPN, CDR2 SVGIG (reference sequence). CDR3 residues: CAWSVGAGASDTQYF. The DNA of the CDR3 is TGTGCCTGGAGTGTAGGGGCAGGGGCATCAGATACGCAGTATTTT.

The count of this clone is one. The chain couples TRBV19 to TRBJ2-6; 9 bases line up with TRBD2. This CDR3 spans 16 amino acids. Unmatched junction bases numbered 7, after V lost 7 bases and J lost 3 bases. Germline CDR1 and CDR2: LNHDA and SQIVND (reference sequence). CDR3 residues: CASTLAGSSGANVLTF. CDR3 coding DNA: TGTGCCAGTACTCTAGCGGGATCAAGTGGGGCCAACGTCCTGACTTTC.

The chain is built from TRBV5-1 and TRBJ2-7, with TRBD2 matching over 10 bases. The V gene's germline CDR1 is SGHRS and CDR2 YFSETQ. The CDR3 runs to 14 residues. V shed 4 bases, J shed 4 bases, and the junction held 5 bases outside the gene matches. DNA of the CDR3: TGCGCCAGCAGCAGGACTAGCGGAGAATACGAGCAGTACTTC. It translates to CASSRTSGEYEQYF.

The CDR3 DNA reads TGTGCCAGCAGTGCAGGGGCGAACACTGAAGCTTTCTTT. Translated: CASSAGANTEAFF. V and J are TRBV25-1 and TRBJ1-1; D is possibly TRBD1 (6 bases). CDR1 is MGHDK, CDR2 SYGVNS, per germline. V gave up 4 bases and J gave up 1 base, with 7 bases separating them. The CDR3 totals 13 residues.

The rearrangement links TRBV18 to TRBJ2-7; 10 nucleotides align to TRBD2. The germline V gene has CDR1 KGHSH and CDR2 LQKENI. J gave up 1 base and V 0 bases, and 3 bases lay outside the gene matches. This CDR3 contains 16 residues. In DNA form, the CDR3 reads TGTGCCAGCTCACCACCCGGACTAGCGGCTTCCTACGAGCAGTACTTC. Its protein product is CASSPPGLAASYEQYF.

The chain uses TRBV9 and TRBJ1-1, with unresolved D. Germline CDR1 and CDR2: SGDLS and YYNGEE. V lost 1 base to trimming and J lost 5 bases, with 9 bases between them. The CDR3 covers 13 residues. The CDR3 region has the DNA TGTGCCAGCAGCGTAAGTGAAGGGACTGAAGCTTTCTTT. This translates into CASSVSEGTEAFF.

This chain links TRBV5-1 with TRBJ2-1; D gene uncertain. The germline gives CDR1 SGHRS, CDR2 YFSETQ. The CDR3 length is 11 residues. V lost 4 bases, J lost 5 bases, and 4 bases lay in between. CDR3 region: CASSADNEQFF. DNA for the CDR3: TGCGCCAGCAGCGCAGACAATGAGCAGTTCTTC.

The gene calls are TRBV19 and TRBJ1-6; possible D gene TRBD1, 6 bases. V lost 7 bases, J lost 7 bases, and 14 bases lay in between. CDR1 is LNHDA, CDR2 SQIVND, per germline (reference sequence). The CDR3 totals 14 residues. CDR3 sequence reads: CASKHRVGNSPLHF. CDR3 DNA sequence: TGTGCCAGTAAGCACAGGGTCGGGAATTCACCCCTCCACTTT.

This chain links TRBV7-9 with TRBJ1-6; D is ambiguous. V was pared by 5 bases and J by 2 bases, with 13 bases between. The CDR3 runs 16 residues. Germline lookup yields CDR1 SEHNR and CDR2 FQNEAQ (reference sequence). As DNA, the CDR3 is TGTGCCAGCAGCCATATAAGGGAAGCCTATAATTCACCCCTCCACTTT. Its translation is CASSHIREAYNSPLHF.